Below, 7 T cell receptor beta chains from the same sample are listed, as sequenced in a study of blood T cell repertoires in COVID-19. Profiling relied on immunoSEQ multiplex PCR, and the TCRdb table lists in-frame clones only, not all of them. The sample comprises approximately 300,000 clones, around nine tenths of which are singletons, and about 10% rests with the top ten. The sequencing sample was made of peripheral blood. All receptors derive from a woman in her twenties or thirties with COVID-19, enrolled during active disease.

The chain uses TRBV5-6 and TRBJ1-2; 8 nucleotides align to TRBD1. The J segment lost 5 bases and the V segment lost 4 bases, leaving 7 bases of the junction unmatched. This CDR3 comprises 14 residues. The V gene's germline CDR1 is SGHDT and CDR2 YYEEEE. The CDR3: CASSPDREGYGYTF. DNA of the CDR3: TGTGCCAGCAGCCCGGACAGGGAGGGGTATGGCTACACCTTC.

In this sample, this clone turned up a few times. This chain joins TRBV5-1 and TRBJ1-4, with a weak D call TRBD1 (6 bases). The CDR3 runs 13 residues. V gave up 5 bases and J gave up 1 base, with 6 bases separating them. Germline CDR1 reads SGHRS; CDR2 reads YFSETQ. The CDR3 sequence is CASRDRTNEKLFF. The CDR3 DNA sequence: TGCGCCAGCAGGGACAGAACTAATGAAAAACTGTTTTTT.

This CDR3 reads CASSFGWTREGMVYEQYF. In DNA form, the CDR3 reads TGTGCCAGCAGCTTCGGGTGGACGCGGGAGGGTATGGTCTACGAGCAGTACTTC. This chain links TRBV5-5 with TRBJ2-7; 9 bases fit TRBD2. There are 18 residues in the CDR3. Looked up from germline, CDR1 is SGHKS and CDR2 is YYEKEE (reference sequence). Germline trimming cut 2 bases from V and 3 bases from J; bases unmatched to any gene: 15.

Concerning this clone: The sample contains more than one DNA sequence encoding this CDR3. This chain links TRBV28 with TRBJ1-5, with TRBD1 matching over 7 bases. The J segment lost 6 bases and the V segment lost 3 bases, leaving 5 bases of the junction unmatched. This CDR3 is 14 amino acids long. Per the germline V gene, CDR1 is MDHEN and CDR2 is SYDVKM. In nucleotides, the CDR3 is TGTGCCAGCAGTTTTTCAGGGGGGCTTCAGCCCCAGCATTTT. It encodes CASSFSGGLQPQHF.

This clone was detected once. The gene calls are TRBV6-2 or TRBV6-3 and TRBJ2-7; D unclear. Per the germline V gene, CDR1 is MNHEY and CDR2 is SVGEGT. Trimming removed 0 bases at V and 2 bases at J, with 5 bases between. CDR3 length equals 13 residues. CDR3 in amino acids: CASSYSYTYEQYF. CDR3 sequence (DNA): TGTGCCAGCAGTTACTCGTACACCTACGAGCAGTACTTC.

The CDR3 sequence: CASSQVITEAFF. CDR3 nucleotide sequence: TGTGCCAGCAGCCAAGTTATTACTGAAGCTTTCTTT. The chain has TRBV14 and TRBJ1-1, with D unclear. This CDR3 is built from 12 residues. V lost 1 base and J lost 5, with 5 bases in between. CDR1 and CDR2 from the germline V gene are SGHDN and FVKESK.

The chain employs TRBV27 and TRBJ2-3, with 12 bases identical to TRBD2. Germline assignment: CDR1 MNHEY and CDR2 SMNVEV (reference sequence). The CDR3 spans 15 residues. The ends lost 5 bases at V and 6 bases at J; junction bases unmatched: 6. The CDR3 is CASSPSGRASDTQYF. DNA of the CDR3: TGTGCCAGCAGTCCTAGCGGGAGGGCCTCGGATACGCAGTATTTT.